The sequence of this TCR beta chain was determined in a study of blood T cell repertoires in COVID-19. Study information: The samples span acute and convalescent COVID-19 from the United States, Italy and Spain. Sample material is recorded as cDNA or gDNA derived from T cells, B-cell-depleted T cells, or PBMCs.

Original methodology: Estimation of nucleated cell counts was performed using reference gene primer amplification. TCRdb keeps only in-frame clones here, not all; method: immunoSEQ multiplex PCR. Clone size and V and J calls were adopted from that table, with D and trimming inferred from the DNA. The top ten hold approximately 10% of the sample, which has about 200,000 clones, around 84% seen once. Trimming removed 2 bases from V and 3 bases from J, with 10 bases in between. Looked up from germline, CDR1 is SGHVS and CDR2 is FQNEAQ. The CDR3 spans 14 residues. This clone was recorded only once. The sequence derives from a man aged 50-59 years with active or convalescent COVID-19. Sequencing was performed on peripheral blood. The chain links TRBV7-8 to TRBJ1-1; D remains unclear. The chain's CDR3 is CASSLLYADTEAFF. In nucleotides, the CDR3 is TGTGCCAGCAGCTTACTTTATGCGGACACTGAAGCTTTCTTT.